This section outlines one T cell receptor (beta chain) sequence together with its context. The target of this receptor is not known. No base quality values were provided; no much bigger clone lies one nucleotide off. Inclusive of the bounding cysteine and phenylalanine, the CDR3 is 15 residues long. Only the CDR3 DNA stays, 45 bases, in frame from base 1. CDR1 and CDR2, looked up from the germline V gene (reference sequence), are SGHNT and YYREEE. V is clipped by 1 base and J by 1 base, and the sequence between their germline boundaries is 12 bases long. The donors were healthy, HIV-negative adults who had no recently reported acute infections or vaccinations. Every donor was a Caucasian adult living in Nashville, Tennessee, USA. CD4+ T cells were enriched through magnetic negative selection, after which naive cells were positively selected on CD45RA and the remaining negative fraction served as the memory subset. Blood was obtained by leukapheresis, after which PBMCs were separated by Ficoll-Histopaque density gradient centrifugation and cryopreserved in liquid nitrogen vapor phase. Analytical flow cytometry was used to check the purity and quantity of each magnetically sorted T cell population. Each sorted fraction had its genomic DNA isolated and then quantified by UV absorbance on a Nanodrop 2000c.

These data are taken from a study of shared clonotypes between healthy human individuals (dated by TCRdb to the early 2020s). Turning to the overall study: The cohort comprised two women and a few men aged 18 to 49 years. For each donor, three plates each were used for CD4 naive and CD4 memory, two plates were used for CD8 naive, and one plate was used for CD8 memory. To estimate repertoire size and how much clonotype sharing occurs between individuals, the study deeply sequenced the blood TCR repertoires of about five healthy adults. To increase sequencing depth and limit assay-specific biases, different laboratories used diverse techniques to prepare libraries and sequence TCR repertoires. Leukapheresis yielded between about 0.9 and 10 billion PBMCs per donor.

Broader findings and caveats from the paper: Naive subsets generally had larger estimated clonotype richness than memory subsets did. The genetic and exposure-history diversity represented was limited by the small number of donors. Approximately 5% of naive CD4, 3.5% of naive CD8, approximately 2.2% of memory CD4, and roughly 0.4% of memory CD8 clonotypes were shared across a few donors. Only blood was sampled, and tissue TCR repertoires likely differ from those in blood. Compared with non-shared clonotypes, the clonotypes found in all four sorted-subset donors had higher generation probabilities. Incomplete sequencing was indicated by rarefaction of sorted-subset datasets, despite the large sequencing depth. Based on pairwise subsampling, the degree of clonotype sharing among donors was expected to be affected by sequencing depth.

Using the deep immunoSEQ assay, TCR CDR3 regions were amplified from genomic DNA by multiplex PCR. Extracted genomic DNA from each cell subset was spread evenly across all wells of several immunoSEQ 96-well plates, with each plate serving as a replicate. For sorted subsets, around 200 ng genomic DNA, equal to 30,000 to 35,000 T cell genomes, was loaded into each replicate PCR. Purified libraries were measured with a Qubit 3.0 fluorometer, size-checked on a Bioanalyzer 2100, and measured again with the KAPA Library Quantification kit. A separate single-read 150-cycle Illumina NextSeq 550 flow cell was used to sequence each immunoSEQ 96-well plate. From the authors' description of their analysis: Because the immunoSEQ output held only junctional sequences and lacked quality scores, the filtering could not match the filtering applied to full-length reads. To assign V/J genes and CDR3, sequences were annotated against IMGT germline references using PyIR, a Python wrapper for IgBLAST v1.9. Reads were removed for weak V/J assignments (E-value above 1e-6), missing CDR3, stop codons, out-of-frame junctions, or ambiguous translated residues. V3J clonotypes were defined by identical inferred V gene, J gene, and CDR3 amino acid sequence. Percentage overlap between repertoires was calculated by dividing the number of shared unique clonotypes by the size of the smaller repertoire. RTK rarefaction, the Chao1 estimator, and Recon v2.1 estimates of unobserved clonotypes were used to assess repertoire richness. For all TCRbeta clonotypes obtained by the gDNA method from four donors, generation probabilities were computed with OLGA. Drawn from immuneACCESS, this table holds only the in-frame rearrangements with V and J called that TCRdb kept. Clones are partly lost; checked studies trace under half to an unresolved V gene and leave the rest unexplained. Clonal size and the V and J genes are those of that table, whereas D and trimming came from the DNA. For this sample there are about 2.4 million clones; more than 80% appear just once. The ten top clones hold over 0.12% of the sample.

In this chain, TRBV5-4 is recombined with TRBJ2-7; D gene: possibly TRBD1, on 6 matching bases. The receptor's source is a man aged 18-30 years in good health. Sequencing used naive CD4+ T cells sorted from blood. Explained via the paper, the cell subset or site label denotes: CD45RA+ positively selected. CDR3 sequence: CASSLSETGSYEQYF. The DNA reads TGTGCCAGCAGCTTGTCGGAAACAGGGTCCTACGAGCAGTACTTC.